The 18 T cell receptor beta chains in this list originate from one sample, sequenced in a study of T cells in Graves' hyperthyroidism and ophthalmopathy. TCR beta CDR3 sequences were amplified from RNA transcripts. With the HTBI primer set, the TCR CDR3 went through a first round of RT-PCR. From the multiplex PCR reads, TCRdb called clonotypes with MiXCR, one entry per CDR3 protein. This table has some 350,000 distinct CDR3 sequences, 15% to 18% appearing once. The specimen was blood. The receptors shown here come from a woman aged 18-30 years with Graves' hyperthyroidism that later progressed to Graves' ophthalmopathy.

This clonotype was found a few times. The chain uses TRBV7-9 and TRBJ2-1; D perhaps matches TRBD2 (5 bases). This CDR3 spans 14 amino acids. Germline CDR1 SEHNR, CDR2 FQNEAQ (reference sequence). Trimming removed 0 bases at V and 10 bases at J, with 13 bases between. The CDR3 loop is CASSLAPSWGEQFF. In DNA, the CDR3 is TGTGCCAGCAGCTTAGCTCCTAGCTGGGGAGAGCAGTTCTTC.

This chain uses TRBV3-1 with TRBJ2-7, with D tentatively TRBD1 (6 bases). The length of the CDR3 is 16 residues. Germline assignment: CDR1 LGHDT and CDR2 YNNKEL (reference sequence). The V and J ends lost 0 bases and 4 bases respectively, with 16 bases between them. The CDR3 loop reads CASSQDPPGANYEQYF. DNA of the CDR3: TGTGCCAGCAGCCAAGATCCCCCAGGGGCGAATTACGAGCAGTACTTC.

This clonotype was seen at least ten times. V is TRBV5-1 and J is TRBJ2-2; maybe TRBD2 (5 bases). V was trimmed by 1 base and J by 8 bases, leaving 15 bases between them. This CDR3 is 15 amino acids long. Germline V lookup: CDR1 SGHRS, CDR2 YFSETQ. CDR3 protein: CASSLSGLTTGELFF. DNA of the CDR3: TGCGCCAGCAGCTTGAGCGGACTCACCACAGGGGAGCTGTTTTTT.

In this sample, this clonotype turned up many times. J is TRBJ2-7 and V is TRBV20-1, with 7 nucleotides matching TRBD1. CDR3 length: 13 residues. In germline, CDR1 is DFQATT, CDR2 SNEGSKA (reference sequence). The CDR3 region has the DNA TGCAGCGCCCCCCAGGGGGTCAGGCCGGAGCAGTACTTC. Translating it yields CSAPQGVRPEQYF.

This clonotype was counted many times. The chain couples TRBV5-1 to TRBJ2-7; 7 bases are shared with TRBD1. Germline CDR1 is SGHRS and CDR2 is YFSETQ. The CDR3 sequence is 13 residues long. V was pared by 6 bases and J by 6 bases, with 9 bases of the junction left unmatched. CDR3 coding DNA: TGCGCCAGCACCCGGGACAGAGGACGCGAGCAGTACTTC. As protein: CASTRDRGREQYF. Drawing the rest from reference TRBV5-1 and TRBJ2-7, the complete variable domain is KAGVTQTPRYLIKTRGQQVTLSCSPISGHRSVSWYQQTPGQGLQFLFEYFSETQRNKGNFPGRFSGRQFSNSRSEMNVSTLELGDSALYLCASTRDRGREQYFGPGTRLTVT.

As to this clonotype: A junction end diverges from the germline sequence, so it may reflect a read error. V and J are TRBV6-2 or TRBV6-3 and TRBJ2-7; TRBD2 is a possible D gene (6 bases). The CDR3 is 12 residues long. The germline CDR1 and CDR2 sequences are MNHEY and SVGEGT. The CDR3 reads CVSVGLNYEQYF. The CDR3 DNA reads as TGTGTCAGCGTGGGACTTAATTACGAGCAGTACTTC.

This clonotype came up many times. The chain has TRBV30 and TRBJ1-1, with a possible D match to TRBD1 (5 bases). Germline values: CDR1 GTSNPN, CDR2 SVGIG (reference sequence). With 2 bases removed from V and 0 bases from J, the gap between germline ends came to 7 bases. This CDR3 has 13 residues. The CDR3 region has the DNA TGTGCCTGGAGTAGGGGTATGAACACTGAAGCTTTCTTT. Translating it yields CAWSRGMNTEAFF.

This clonotype has at least ten counts. J is TRBJ2-1 and V is TRBV27; unclear D gene. V dropped 5 bases and J dropped 9 bases, with 17 bases sitting between them. Germline V gives CDR1 MNHEY, CDR2 SMNVEV (reference sequence). This CDR3 has 14 residues. The DNA of the CDR3 is TGTGCCAGCAGTCCCCGAGCGAACGTCGGTGAGCAGTTCTTC. Protein: CASSPRANVGEQFF.

Ten or more counts support this clonotype. DNA for the CDR3: TGTGCCAGCAGCCCACCCCCAGACAGGGCCGAAGCTTTCTTT. Its translation: CASSPPPDRAEAFF. The chain carries TRBV6-1 and TRBJ1-1; TRBD1 matches 7 bases. The CDR3 contains 14 residues. CDR1 MNHNS and CDR2 SASEGT come from the germline V gene. The V segment lost 6 bases and the J segment 8 bases; nucleotides outside the gene matches: 12.

Only a few counts were recorded for this clonotype. The chain recombines TRBV27 with TRBJ2-1; 9 nucleotides align to TRBD2. The CDR3 loop spans 15 amino acids. Germline lookup yields CDR1 MNHEY and CDR2 SMNVEV (reference sequence). V gave up 3 bases and J gave up 8 bases; unmatched junction bases: 8. The CDR3 DNA sequence: TGTGCCAGCAGTTTTATAGGCGGGAGGGCCGATGAGCAGTTCTTC. This sequence encodes CASSFIGGRADEQFF.

V gene TRBV7-2 combines with J gene TRBJ1-4, with 9 bases identical to TRBD1. The CDR3 length is 16 residues. Germline V lookup: CDR1 SGHTA, CDR2 FQGNSA. V lost 3 bases to trimming and J lost 5 bases; unmatched junction nucleotides: 7. CDR3 in amino acids: CASSFPFGQGNEKLFF. The CDR3 coding sequence is TGTGCCAGCAGCTTTCCCTTTGGACAGGGGAATGAAAAACTGTTTTTT.

As to this clonotype: A much larger clone lies one base from this, so it may be a read error. The chain recombines TRBV3-1 with TRBJ1-6; no firm D call. The CDR3 runs 12 residues. The germline CDR1 and CDR2 sequences are LGHDT and YNNKEL (reference sequence). V lost 2 bases and J lost 18, with 14 bases in between. This CDR3 is CASSQIIDIRHF. For the CDR3, the DNA is TGTGCCAGCAGCCAAATCATAGACATCCGCCACTTT.

V is TRBV7-9 and J is TRBJ1-5, with 9 bases identical to TRBD1. Germline trimming cut 7 bases from V and 6 bases from J; bases unmatched to any gene: 10. The length of the CDR3 is 15 residues. Germline V gives CDR1 SEHNR, CDR2 FQNEAQ (reference sequence). The DNA for the CDR3 is TGTGCCAGCAACGCCGGGACAGGGAACAGTCAGCCCCAGCATTTT. It codes for CASNAGTGNSQPQHF.

Ten or more counts support this clonotype. This sequence joins TRBV2 and TRBJ2-1, with a weak D call TRBD2 (5 bases). This CDR3 comprises 13 residues. V dropped 6 bases and J dropped 0 bases, with 6 bases sitting between them. Germline V gene sequence: CDR1 SNHLY, CDR2 FYNNEI. The CDR3 region has the DNA TGTGCCAGCAGGGACTTCTCCTACAATGAGCAGTTCTTC. Amino acids: CASRDFSYNEQFF.

This clonotype was seen repeatedly, ten times or more. The chain carries TRBV12-3 or TRBV12-4 and TRBJ2-5; TRBD1 might be the D (5 bases). CDR3 length: 14 amino acids. Trimming stripped 5 bases from V and 5 bases from J, with 15 bases between. This chain's CDR3 is CASSPGWVGETQYF. DNA of the CDR3: TGTGCCAGCAGTCCAGGGTGGGTGGGTGAGACCCAGTACTTC.

In its sample, this clonotype was seen many times. This chain links TRBV24-1 with TRBJ2-3, with D perhaps matching TRBD1 (5 bases). Germline CDR1 is KGHDR and CDR2 is SFDVKD. V was pared by 5 bases and J by 2 bases, with 13 bases between. The CDR3 is made up of 15 amino acids. CDR3 sequence (DNA): TGTGCCACCAGTGCCACGACAGCTCTCACAGATACGCAGTATTTT. Its translation is CATSATTALTDTQYF.

Of note for this clonotype: The junction and the germline gene differ at one end; a read error may be behind it. J is TRBJ2-2 and V is TRBV12-3 or TRBV12-4, with D maybe TRBD2 (5 bases). This CDR3 has 21 residues. The CDR3 coding sequence is TGTGCCAGCATCCCGTCCTTCCGTGGCGGCCGACTAAGGCTGGGCACCGGGGAGCTGCTTTTT. Its translation is CASIPSFRGGRLRLGTGELLF.

This clonotype was found a few times. A read error is possible here, since a much larger clone lies one base away. Here the CDR3 DNA reads TGCGCCAGCAGCTTGGAAAGCGGGGGCTACGAGCCGTACTTC. This gives the protein CASSLESGGYEPYF. This chain links TRBV5-1 with TRBJ2-7; 8 bases fit TRBD2. CDR1 and CDR2 from the germline V gene are SGHRS and YFSETQ. This CDR3 contains 14 residues.